This T cell receptor beta chain emerged from a study of T cells after posttransplantation cyclophosphamide. Study-wide results and caveats: Later post-transplant blood repertoires were often dominated by donor CD8+ memory clones. TRB clonality was highly associated with recipient CMV seropositivity and reactivation.

This clone has only a few counts. As yet, its antigen is unknown. V was pared by 8 bases and J by 5 bases, with 22 bases between. The CDR3 is 16 amino acids. Germline-derived CDR1 and CDR2 are MNHEY and SMNVEV (reference sequence). Profiling relied on immunoSEQ multiplex PCR, and the TCRdb table lists in-frame clones only, not all of them. The table lists 30,000 to 40,000 clones, with no singletons. The gene calls are TRBV27 and TRBJ2-1; perhaps TRBD1 as D (6 bases). Sequenced input: PBMCs. The sequence derives from a man over 45 in good health, CMV-negative, and a related stem cell transplant donor. The CDR3 DNA reads TGTGCCAGCCCAGCGAGACGAGGGGGATACAACAATGAGCAGTTCTTC. It encodes CASPARRGGYNNEQFF.